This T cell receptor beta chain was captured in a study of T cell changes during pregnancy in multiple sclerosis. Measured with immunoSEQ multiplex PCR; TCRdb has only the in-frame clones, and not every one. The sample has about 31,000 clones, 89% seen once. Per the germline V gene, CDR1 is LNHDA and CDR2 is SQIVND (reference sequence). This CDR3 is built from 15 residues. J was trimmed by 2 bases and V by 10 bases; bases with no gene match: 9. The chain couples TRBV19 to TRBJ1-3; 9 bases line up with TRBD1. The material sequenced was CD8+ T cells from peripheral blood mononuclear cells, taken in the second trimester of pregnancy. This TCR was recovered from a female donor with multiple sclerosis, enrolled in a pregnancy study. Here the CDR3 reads CATHGDREAGNTIYF. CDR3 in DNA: TGTGCCACCCACGGGGACAGGGAGGCTGGAAACACCATATATTTT.